Following are 25 T cell receptor beta chains from one sample sequenced in a study of neurological immune-mediated disorders. MiXCR, run by TCRdb on the 5' RACE reads, gives a single entry per CDR3 protein. Found here are approximately 40,000 distinct CDR3 sequences, 12% of them singletons; the top ten hold about 1.3%. The sequenced material came from PBMCs. Receptor source: a female donor in good health.

Ten or more counts support this clonotype. The genes are TRBV12-3 or TRBV12-4 and TRBJ2-1; D remains ambiguous. The V end was cut by 2 bases, the J end by 10 bases, with 18 bases between. This CDR3 spans 15 amino acids. CDR3 region: CASSLLGSPSAEQFF. The CDR3 DNA follows: TGTGCCAGCAGTTTATTGGGTAGCCCGTCGGCGGAGCAGTTCTTC.

This clonotype was observed at least ten times. The V gene is TRBV5-1, the J gene TRBJ2-3; 12 bases match TRBD2. V lost 6 bases to trimming and J lost 5 bases; unmatched junction nucleotides: 10. The CDR3 has 16 amino acids. The germline V gene has CDR1 SGHRS and CDR2 YFSETQ. CDR3 loop: CASKKTSGGPGDTQYF. The CDR3 nucleotides are TGCGCCAGCAAAAAAACTAGCGGGGGGCCGGGAGATACGCAGTATTTT.

This clonotype occurred many times. The V call is TRBV29-1, the J call TRBJ2-5; D is unresolved. The germline V gene encodes CDR1 SQVTM and CDR2 ANQGSEA. Trimming shortened V by 5 bases and J by 5 bases, and 12 bases separated the two germline ends. The CDR3 extends over 12 amino acids. The CDR3, as DNA: TGCAGCGTTAAGCAGACGATGGAGACCCAGTACTTC. It specifies CSVKQTMETQYF.

This clonotype was observed at least ten times. The chain uses TRBV7-2 and TRBJ2-7, with D possibly being TRBD2 (5 bases). Between the trimmed V and J ends, which lost 5 bases and 0 bases, there was a span of 11 bases. This CDR3 region has 14 residues. Germline CDR1 and CDR2: SGHTA and FQGNSA. CDR3 DNA sequence: TGTGCCAGCAGCCCGGACTCTAGCTCCTACGAGCAGTACTTC. Encoded protein: CASSPDSSSYEQYF.

This clonotype was picked up many times. This chain uses TRBV5-1 with TRBJ2-3; no clear D. This CDR3 is built from 13 residues. V shed 2 bases and J shed 4 bases, with 8 bases lying between them. Germline CDR1 SGHRS, CDR2 YFSETQ. The CDR3, as DNA: TGCGCCAGCAGCTTATCAGGAGCAGATACGCAGTATTTT. This codes for CASSLSGADTQYF.

This clonotype was counted many times. This chain links TRBV18 with TRBJ2-7; unclear D gene. CDR3 length: 14 residues. Trimming removed 5 bases at V and 2 bases at J, with 13 bases between. CDR1 and CDR2 from the germline V gene are KGHSH and LQKENI. The CDR3 region has the DNA TGTGCCAGCTCAATCGAGACCCAGGCCTACGAGCAGTACTTC. Translation gives CASSIETQAYEQYF. Supplemented by reference TRBV18 and TRBJ2-7, the full variable domain reads NAGVMQNPRHLVRRRGQEARLRCSPMKGHSHVYWYRQLPEEGLKFMVYLQKENIIDESGMPKERFSAEFPKEGPSILRIQQVVRGDSAAYFCASSIETQAYEQYFGPGTRLTVT.

This clonotype was seen many times. V is TRBV20-1 and J is TRBJ2-7; 9 nucleotides agree with TRBD2. This CDR3 has 13 amino acids. Germline assignment: CDR1 DFQATT and CDR2 SNEGSKA (reference sequence). Unmatched junction bases numbered 7, after V lost 6 bases and J lost 4 bases. The CDR3 nucleotides read TGCAGTGCCTTCCGGACTAGCGAATACGAGCAGTACTTC. Its translation: CSAFRTSEYEQYF.

This clonotype was recorded at least ten times. A much larger clone differs from this one at a single base, so this may be a read error. This rearrangement joins TRBV5-6 to TRBJ2-3; D may be TRBD1 or TRBD2 (5 bases each). Trimming pared 7 bases from V and 3 bases from J, leaving 18 bases between. CDR3 length equals 15 residues. Germline V gives CDR1 SGHDT, CDR2 YYEEEE. The CDR3 loop reads CASRPGTVGTDTQYF. CDR3 DNA sequence: TGTGCCAGCCGCCCCGGGACGGTGGGGACAGATACGCAGTATTTT.

This chain connects TRBV7-2 to TRBJ1-5; D is uncertain. The germline V gene encodes CDR1 SGHTA and CDR2 FQGNSA. V was shortened by 3 bases and J by 4 bases, with 13 bases between the two germline ends. The CDR3 consists of 15 residues. CDR3 sequence: CASSLDGRGNQPQHF. The CDR3 DNA follows: TGTGCCAGCAGCTTGGACGGGCGAGGGAATCAGCCCCAGCATTTT.

This clonotype was detected many times. The V and J genes are TRBV29-1 and TRBJ1-3; 8 nucleotides line up with TRBD1. J gave up 2 bases and V 6 bases, and 3 bases lay outside the gene matches. CDR1 SQVTM and CDR2 ANQGSEA come from the germline V gene. CDR3 length: 13 amino acids. CDR3 protein: CSVSDRAGNTIYF. For the CDR3, the DNA is TGCAGCGTGTCGGACAGGGCTGGAAACACCATATATTTT.

Points on this clonotype: This CDR3 is missing its conserved last phenylalanine or tryptophan, likely due to a read error. This sequence joins TRBV5-1 and TRBJ2-2, with no clear D. Germline loops: CDR1 SGHRS, CDR2 YFSETQ. This CDR3 has 15 amino acids. CDR3 residues: CASSILSPNTGELFL. CDR3 nucleotide sequence: TGCGCCAGCAGCATATTATCCCCGAACACCGGTGAGCTGTTTCTT.

There are many counts of this clonotype. The V gene is TRBV27, the J gene TRBJ2-1; no clear D gene. CDR3 length: 15 residues. Germline CDR1 and CDR2: MNHEY and SMNVEV (reference sequence). V shed 0 bases and J shed 10 bases, with 16 bases lying between them. The CDR3 nucleotides read TGTGCCAGCAGTTTATCGGCTAGTTATGTCTCGGAGCAGTTCTTC. This sequence encodes CASSLSASYVSEQFF.

This clonotype came up many times. The gene calls are TRBV29-1 and TRBJ2-1, with D perhaps matching TRBD2 (6 bases). Germline V lookup: CDR1 SQVTM, CDR2 ANQGSEA. Trimming left V 3 bases short and J 6 bases short, with 12 bases between. This CDR3 spans 13 amino acids. CDR3 sequence reads: CSVEGTLGNEQFF. CDR3 DNA: TGCAGCGTTGAGGGGACTTTAGGCAATGAGCAGTTCTTC.

In regard to this clonotype: No conserved phenylalanine or tryptophan ends this CDR3, so it is likely a read error. The chain is built from TRBV27 and TRBJ2-7; maybe TRBD2 (6 bases). Germline V lookup: CDR1 MNHEY, CDR2 SMNVEV (reference sequence). V was trimmed by 3 bases and J by 3 bases, leaving 12 bases between them. There are 14 residues in the CDR3. The CDR3 nucleotides are TGTGCCAGCAGTTTCTGGGGGAGGTTCTACGAGCAGTACCTT. This sequence encodes CASSFWGRFYEQYL.

This clonotype has at least ten counts. The J gene is TRBJ2-1, the V gene TRBV5-1; the match to TRBD2 covers 14 bases. Germline CDR1 and CDR2: SGHRS and YFSETQ. J gave up 1 base and V 1 base, and 13 bases lay outside the gene matches. The CDR3 extends over 21 amino acids. The CDR3 here is CASSLIPPGTSGSSSYNEQFF. CDR3 in DNA: TGCGCCAGCAGCTTGATCCCACCCGGGACTAGCGGGAGTTCTTCCTACAATGAGCAGTTCTTC.

This clonotype appeared many times. The chain recombines TRBV5-1 with TRBJ1-1; a possible D gene is TRBD1 (5 bases). V shed 1 base and J shed 1 base, with 11 bases lying between them. Germline V gene lookup returns CDR1 SGHRS and CDR2 YFSETQ. The CDR3 is made up of 15 amino acids. The CDR3 reads CASSLSGGGNTEAFF. CDR3 DNA: TGCGCCAGCAGCTTGAGCGGCGGGGGGAACACTGAAGCTTTCTTT.

On this clonotype: Given a much more abundant clone one base away, this may be a read error. V gene TRBV10-2 combines with J gene TRBJ2-1, with D hard to call. This CDR3 spans 16 amino acids. V gave up 6 bases and J gave up 6 bases, with 21 bases separating them. Germline values: CDR1 WSHSY, CDR2 SAAADI. DNA for the CDR3: TGCGCCAGCAGACCGGCCACCAGCGCCCTCATCAATGAGCAGTTCTTC. This sequence encodes CASRPATSALINEQFF.

Ten or more counts support this clonotype. The chain carries TRBV29-1 and TRBJ2-1, with D uncertain. Between the trimmed V and J ends, which lost 3 bases and 4 bases, there was a span of 4 bases. This CDR3 contains 11 residues. Germline V gene lookup returns CDR1 SQVTM and CDR2 ANQGSEA. CDR3 DNA sequence: TGCAGCGTTGACTCTTACAATGAGCAGTTCTTC. The encoded protein is CSVDSYNEQFF.

This clonotype showed up many times. The gene calls are TRBV15 and TRBJ2-7; D remains ambiguous. V shed 1 base and J shed 6 bases, with 10 bases lying between them. CDR1 is LNHNV, CDR2 YYDKDF, per germline (reference sequence). The CDR3 is 13 residues long. CDR3 in DNA: TGTGCCACCAGCAGAGTGGCGTATGGCGAGCAGTACTTC. Protein: CATSRVAYGEQYF.

This clonotype was recorded many times. This sequence joins TRBV9 and TRBJ1-5; D gene uncertain. The germline CDR1 and CDR2 sequences are SGDLS and YYNGEE. The CDR3 is 13 amino acids. V was pared by 0 bases and J by 9 bases, with 10 bases between. CDR3 residues: CASSVDLDRPQHF. CDR3 nucleotides: TGTGCCAGCAGCGTAGATTTGGATCGGCCCCAGCATTTT.

This clonotype was seen ten or more times. The rearrangement joins TRBV12-3 or TRBV12-4 to TRBJ2-1; the D is unclear. The CDR3 totals 13 residues. The germline V and J ends were trimmed by 2 bases and 6 bases, with 8 bases remaining between them. Written as DNA, the CDR3 is TGTGCCAGCAGTTTAACGAAGACCAATGAGCAGTTCTTC. Protein product: CASSLTKTNEQFF.

This clonotype was counted ten times or more. The chain is built from TRBV6-5 and TRBJ1-5; 7 bases are a match to TRBD1. The V gene end was trimmed by 5 bases and the J gene end by 2 bases; junction bases not matched to a gene: 3. The germline V gene encodes CDR1 MNHEY and CDR2 SVGAGI. The CDR3 runs to 14 residues. The CDR3 spells CASSPGTGNQPQHF. The CDR3 DNA reads as TGTGCCAGCAGTCCCGGGACAGGCAATCAGCCCCAGCATTTT.

This clonotype was seen at least ten times. The rearrangement uses TRBV5-1 and TRBJ1-3, with D uncertain. From germline, CDR1 is SGHRS and CDR2 YFSETQ. V dropped 0 bases and J dropped 4 bases, with 11 bases sitting between them. The CDR3 consists of 15 residues. The DNA of the CDR3 is TGCGCCAGCAGCTTGGCCAGCGGGTTCGGAAACACCATATATTTT. Protein: CASSLASGFGNTIYF.

This clonotype was found many times. This chain connects TRBV25-1 to TRBJ1-2; 7 positions match TRBD1. V shed 4 bases, J shed 0 bases, and the junction held 11 bases outside the gene matches. Germline V gene sequence: CDR1 MGHDK, CDR2 SYGVNS. The CDR3 runs 17 residues. The CDR3 region is CASSGNRGGKANYGYTF. The CDR3 DNA follows: TGTGCCAGCAGTGGGAACAGGGGAGGAAAAGCTAACTATGGCTACACCTTC.

This clonotype was seen once. The J gene is TRBJ1-3, the V gene TRBV7-8; 9 bases agree with TRBD1. Trimming at V came to 5 bases and at J to 0 bases, leaving 8 bases not matched to a gene. Germline V gives CDR1 SGHVS, CDR2 FQNEAQ. CDR3 length: 17 amino acids. In DNA, the CDR3 is TGTGCCAGCAGCCCAGGGACAGGGATCTTCTCTGGAAACACCATATATTTT. Translated: CASSPGTGIFSGNTIYF.